Below, one TCR beta chain is given with its context. No antigen is known for it. Every patient experienced relapse after autologous stem cell transplantation, and brentuximab vedotin exposure varied. The sample originates from a study of PD-1 blockade in classical Hodgkin lymphoma. Study overall: Nivolumab dosed at 3 mg/kg went to patients intravenously every 2 weeks.

General study points: Why repertoires differed is undefined; disease activity or prior therapy possibly contributed.

This CDR3 is 14 amino acids long. Trimming cost V 0 bases and J 2 bases, with 8 bases left between them. The V gene's germline CDR1 is MNHEY and CDR2 SVGAGI. Measured with immunoSEQ multiplex PCR; TCRdb has only the in-frame clones, and not every one. Here the sample spans over 35,000 clones, about 89% being singletons. The J gene is TRBJ2-7, the V gene TRBV6-5, with D uncertain. This receptor was obtained from a human donor with classical Hodgkin lymphoma. The sequencing here drew on peripheral blood mononuclear cells (PBMCs), taken at baseline. The CDR3 DNA is TGTGCCAGCAGTTACTCGTGGAACACCTACGAGCAGTACTTC. Translation: CASSYSWNTYEQYF.